This T cell receptor beta chain stems from a study of cytomegalovirus exposure and HLA in healthy donors. Study-wide results and caveats: The sole available immune exposure information was CMV serostatus. What a later analysis showed was that several of the most significant clusters appeared linked to common viral pathogens.

The CDR3 runs 16 residues. Germline CDR1 and CDR2: MDHEN and SYDVKM. Trimming removed 5 bases from V and 6 bases from J; junction bases left unmatched: 9. Concerning this clone itself: Its antigen is unidentified.

PCR employed 60 Vbeta and 13 Jbeta primers. Using immunoSEQ multiplex PCR, the repertoire was profiled, and TCRdb retains in-frame clones only, with some absent. The data hold fewer than 100,000 clones, with over 70% observed a single time. The rearrangement joins TRBV28 to TRBJ2-1; 11 bases fit TRBD2. Sequenced: PBMCs. The receptor was derived from a male donor in good health and CMV-seronegative. CDR3 in amino acids: CASSLTSGTLVNEQFF. The CDR3 nucleotides are TGTGCCAGCAGTCTGACTAGCGGGACTCTTGTCAATGAGCAGTTCTTC.